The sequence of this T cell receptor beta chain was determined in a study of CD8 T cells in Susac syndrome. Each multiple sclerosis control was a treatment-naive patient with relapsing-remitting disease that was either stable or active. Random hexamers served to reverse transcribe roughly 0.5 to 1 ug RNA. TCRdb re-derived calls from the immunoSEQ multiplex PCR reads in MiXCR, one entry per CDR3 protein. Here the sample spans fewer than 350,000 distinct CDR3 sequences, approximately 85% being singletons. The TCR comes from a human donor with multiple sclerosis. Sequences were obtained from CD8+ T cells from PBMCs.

In nucleotides, the CDR3 is TGTGCCAGCAGCCCACTGACAGGACCAATGCTCAATCAGCCCCAGCATTTT. It translates to CASSPLTGPMLNQPQHF. The genes are TRBV28 and TRBJ1-5; maybe TRBD1 (6 bases). The CDR3 contains 17 residues. The germline V gene encodes CDR1 MDHEN and CDR2 SYDVKM. V dropped 6 bases and J dropped 3 bases, with 21 bases sitting between them.